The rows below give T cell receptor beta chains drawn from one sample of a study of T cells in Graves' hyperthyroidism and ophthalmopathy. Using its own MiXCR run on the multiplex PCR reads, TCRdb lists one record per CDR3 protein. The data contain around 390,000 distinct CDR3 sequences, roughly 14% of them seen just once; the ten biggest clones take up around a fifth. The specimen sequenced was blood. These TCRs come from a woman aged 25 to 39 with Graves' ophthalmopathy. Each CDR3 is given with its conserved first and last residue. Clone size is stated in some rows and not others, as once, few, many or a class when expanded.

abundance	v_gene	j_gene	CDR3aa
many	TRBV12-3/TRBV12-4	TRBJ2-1	CASSLAGTSGGNEQFF
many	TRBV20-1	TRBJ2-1	CSATRRARYNEQFF
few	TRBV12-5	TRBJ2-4	CASGFRKNIQYF
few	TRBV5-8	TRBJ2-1	CASRRDGNEQFF
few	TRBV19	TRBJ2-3	CASQDLGADTQYF
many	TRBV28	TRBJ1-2	CASSFQGDYGYTF
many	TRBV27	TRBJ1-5	CASSFRRGLNQPQHF
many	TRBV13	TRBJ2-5	CASSLGETSFFETQYF
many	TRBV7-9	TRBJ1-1	CASSLLQGGTEAFF
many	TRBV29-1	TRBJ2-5	CSSRGVETQYF
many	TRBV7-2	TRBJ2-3	CASSATGASTDTQYF
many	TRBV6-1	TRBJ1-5	CASSGANQPQHF
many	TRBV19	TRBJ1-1	CASSRSQGTEAFF
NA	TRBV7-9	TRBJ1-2	CTSSSFQGAGGYTF
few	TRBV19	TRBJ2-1	CASSMGQGYNEQFF
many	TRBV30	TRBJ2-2	CAWIRGQNTGELFF
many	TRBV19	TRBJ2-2	CASSIWASGNTGELFF
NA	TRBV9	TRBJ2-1	CASSTRGTSGEVHNEQFF
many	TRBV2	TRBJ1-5	CASSEAFRRGYSNQPQHF
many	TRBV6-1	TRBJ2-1	CASSTRRRGMTHEQFF
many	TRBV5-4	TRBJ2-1	CASSQQGNEQFF
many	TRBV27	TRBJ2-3	CASSLIEGADTQYF
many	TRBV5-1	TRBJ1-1	CASSLASYSKNTEAFF
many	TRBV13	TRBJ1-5	CASSLGRTHNQPQHF
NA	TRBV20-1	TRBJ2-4	CSARDLRTDLREAKNIQYF
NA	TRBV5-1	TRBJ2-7	CASSLAGSHEQYF
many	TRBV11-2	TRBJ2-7	CASSPGTGQGFHEQYF
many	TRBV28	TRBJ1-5	CASSLDWGEYQPQHF
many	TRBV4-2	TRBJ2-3	CASSHPSDTQYF
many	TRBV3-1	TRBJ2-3	CASSQDGRTGDSGTDTQYF
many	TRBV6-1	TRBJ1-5	CASSEALTGGQPQHF
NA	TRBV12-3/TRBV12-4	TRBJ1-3	CASSPGQANSGNTIYF
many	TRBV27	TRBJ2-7	CASSYRTTGYEQYF
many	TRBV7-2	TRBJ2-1	CASSSTAGWNEQFF
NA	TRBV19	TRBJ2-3	CASSPRGTTQTDTQYF
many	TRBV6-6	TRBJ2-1	CASSYGGSVNNEQFF
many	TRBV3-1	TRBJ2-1	CASMYRGGAQNEQFF
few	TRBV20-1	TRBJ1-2	CSAGRYGYTF
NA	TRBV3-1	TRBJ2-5	CASSHELRAQYF
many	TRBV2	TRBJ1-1	CASKPDRNTEAFF